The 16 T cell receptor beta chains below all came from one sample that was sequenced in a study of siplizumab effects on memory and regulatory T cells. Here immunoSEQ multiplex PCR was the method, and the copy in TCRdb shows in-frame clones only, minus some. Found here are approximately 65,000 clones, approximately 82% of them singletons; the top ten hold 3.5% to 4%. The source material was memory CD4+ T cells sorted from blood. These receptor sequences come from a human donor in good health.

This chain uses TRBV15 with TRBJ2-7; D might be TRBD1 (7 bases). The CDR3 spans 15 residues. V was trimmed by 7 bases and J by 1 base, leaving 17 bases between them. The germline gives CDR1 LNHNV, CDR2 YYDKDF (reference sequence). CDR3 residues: CATTPGGTASYEQYF. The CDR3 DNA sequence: TGTGCCACCACTCCGGGCGGGACAGCTTCCTACGAGCAGTACTTC. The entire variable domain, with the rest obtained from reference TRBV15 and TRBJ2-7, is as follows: DAMVIQNPRYQVTQFGKPVTLSCSQTLNHNVMYWYQQKSSQAPKLLFHYYDKDFNNEADTPDNFQSRRPNTSFCFLDIRSPGLGDTAMYLCATTPGGTASYEQYFGPGTRLTVT.

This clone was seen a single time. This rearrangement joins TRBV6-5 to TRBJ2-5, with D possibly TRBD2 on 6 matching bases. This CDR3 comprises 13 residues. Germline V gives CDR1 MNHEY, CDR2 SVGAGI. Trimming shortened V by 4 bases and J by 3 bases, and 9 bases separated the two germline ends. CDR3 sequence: CASSSPGEETQYF. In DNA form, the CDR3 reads TGTGCCAGCAGTTCCCCGGGGGAAGAGACCCAGTACTTC.

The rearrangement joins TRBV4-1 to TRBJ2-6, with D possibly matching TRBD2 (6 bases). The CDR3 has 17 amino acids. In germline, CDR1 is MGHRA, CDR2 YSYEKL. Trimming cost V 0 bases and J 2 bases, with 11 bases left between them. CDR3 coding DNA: TGCGCCAGCAGCCAAGAATGGTCGGGGGCTGGGGCCAACGTCCTGACTTTC. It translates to CASSQEWSGAGANVLTF.

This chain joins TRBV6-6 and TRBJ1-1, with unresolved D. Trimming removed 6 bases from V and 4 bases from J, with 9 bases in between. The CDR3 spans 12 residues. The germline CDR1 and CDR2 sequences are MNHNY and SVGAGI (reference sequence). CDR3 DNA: TGTGCCAGCAGAATCACCAGCACTGAAGCTTTCTTT. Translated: CASRITSTEAFF.

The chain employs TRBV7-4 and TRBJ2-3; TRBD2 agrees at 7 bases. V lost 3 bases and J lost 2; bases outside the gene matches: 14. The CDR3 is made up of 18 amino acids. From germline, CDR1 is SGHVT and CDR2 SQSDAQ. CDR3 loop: CASSFKGVLADSTDTQYF. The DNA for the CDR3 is TGTGCCAGCAGCTTTAAAGGGGTCCTAGCGGACTCCACAGATACGCAGTATTTT.

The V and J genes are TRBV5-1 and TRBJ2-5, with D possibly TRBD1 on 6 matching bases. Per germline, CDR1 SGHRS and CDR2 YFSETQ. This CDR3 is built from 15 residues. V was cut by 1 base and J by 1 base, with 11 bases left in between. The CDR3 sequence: CASSLNWGPQETQYF. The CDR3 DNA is TGCGCCAGCAGCTTGAATTGGGGGCCCCAAGAGACCCAGTACTTC.

The DNA for the CDR3 is TGCGCCAGCAGCTTGGGGGGCGAGGGAACTGGAAACACCATATATTTT. Translated, it gives CASSLGGEGTGNTIYF. The chain combines TRBV5-1 with TRBJ1-3; TRBD1 might be the D (5 bases). Germline CDR1 reads SGHRS; CDR2 reads YFSETQ. The ends were cut back, 0 bases at V and 2 bases at J, with 12 bases in the middle. This CDR3 is 16 amino acids long.

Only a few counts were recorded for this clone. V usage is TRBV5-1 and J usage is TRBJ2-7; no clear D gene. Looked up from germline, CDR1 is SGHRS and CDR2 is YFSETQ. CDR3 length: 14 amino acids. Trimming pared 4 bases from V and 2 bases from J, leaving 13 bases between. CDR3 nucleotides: TGCGCCAGCAGCCCCCCAAGTCCAACCTACGAGCAGTACTTC. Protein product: CASSPPSPTYEQYF. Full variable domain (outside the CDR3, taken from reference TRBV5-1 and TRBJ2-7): KAGVTQTPRYLIKTRGQQVTLSCSPISGHRSVSWYQQTPGQGLQFLFEYFSETQRNKGNFPGRFSGRQFSNSRSEMNVSTLELGDSALYLCASSPPSPTYEQYFGPGTRLTVT.

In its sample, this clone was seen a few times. This CDR3 reads CASSAGGADYGYTF. The CDR3 DNA reads as TGTGCCAGCAGTGCGGGCGGGGCGGACTATGGCTACACCTTC. The rearrangement uses TRBV6-5 and TRBJ1-2, with D possibly TRBD1 on 5 matching bases. Germline V CDR1 and CDR2: MNHEY, SVGAGI. The CDR3 runs 14 residues. The V gene lost 5 bases and the J gene lost 3 bases, with 13 bases spanning the gap.

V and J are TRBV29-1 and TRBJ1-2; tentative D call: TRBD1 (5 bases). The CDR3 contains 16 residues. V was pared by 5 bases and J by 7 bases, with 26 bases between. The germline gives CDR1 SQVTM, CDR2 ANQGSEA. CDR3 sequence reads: CSVYGGFGAYMSGYTF. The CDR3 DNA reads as TGCAGCGTTTATGGGGGGTTTGGGGCCTATATGAGTGGCTACACCTTC.

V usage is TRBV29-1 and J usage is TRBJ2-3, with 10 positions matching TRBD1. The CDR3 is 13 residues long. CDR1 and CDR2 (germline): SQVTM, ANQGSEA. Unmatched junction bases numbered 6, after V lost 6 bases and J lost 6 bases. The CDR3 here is CSVDRGRTDTQYF. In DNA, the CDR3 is TGCAGCGTCGACAGGGGGCGAACCGATACGCAGTATTTT.

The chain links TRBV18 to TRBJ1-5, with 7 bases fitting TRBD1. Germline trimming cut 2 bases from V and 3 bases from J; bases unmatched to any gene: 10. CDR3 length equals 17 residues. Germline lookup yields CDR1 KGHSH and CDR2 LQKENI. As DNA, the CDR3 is TGTGCCAGCTCACCATCGGGTCCAGGGGGTTCCAATCAGCCCCAGCATTTT. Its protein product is CASSPSGPGGSNQPQHF.

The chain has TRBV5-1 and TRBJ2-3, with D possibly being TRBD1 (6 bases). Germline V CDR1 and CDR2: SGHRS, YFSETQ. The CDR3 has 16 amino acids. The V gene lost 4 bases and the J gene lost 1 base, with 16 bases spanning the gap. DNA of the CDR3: TGCGCCAGCAGCGGATGGGACACCCATCGCACAGATACGCAGTATTTT. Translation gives CASSGWDTHRTDTQYF.

The CDR3 nucleotides read TGTGCCACGCACACCCTGCGGGATAATTCACCCCTCCACTTT. Encoded protein: CATHTLRDNSPLHF. The genes are TRBV5-4 and TRBJ1-6, with D uncertain. The germline gives CDR1 SGHNT, CDR2 YYREEE (reference sequence). This CDR3 is built from 14 residues. Trimming took off 9 bases at V and 5 bases at J, with 15 bases between the two ends.

DNA of the CDR3: TGCGCCAGCAGCCCCCAGGGACTAGGTGGAATGGATACGCAGTATTTT. Translation gives CASSPQGLGGMDTQYF. The chain is built from TRBV5-1 and TRBJ2-3, with TRBD2 matching 8 bases. V was pared by 4 bases and J by 6 bases, with 13 bases of the junction left unmatched. Germline V gene lookup returns CDR1 SGHRS and CDR2 YFSETQ. CDR3 length equals 16 residues.

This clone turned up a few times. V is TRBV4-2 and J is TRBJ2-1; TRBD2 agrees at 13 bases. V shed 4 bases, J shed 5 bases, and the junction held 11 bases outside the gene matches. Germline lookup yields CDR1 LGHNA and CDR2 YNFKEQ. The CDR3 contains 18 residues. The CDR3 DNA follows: TGTGCCAGCAGCCCTTTGGAGCGGGGACTAGCGGGACACAATGAGCAGTTCTTC. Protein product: CASSPLERGLAGHNEQFF.